These 28 T cell receptor beta chains share one sample of origin, sequenced in a study of PD-1 blockade in classical Hodgkin lymphoma. The patients all showed relapse after autologous stem cell transplantation, while their brentuximab vedotin exposure varied. Here immunoSEQ multiplex PCR was the method, and the copy in TCRdb shows in-frame clones only, minus some. The data contain about 84,000 clones, around nine tenths of them seen just once; the ten biggest clones take up approximately 22%. The specimen was peripheral blood mononuclear cells (PBMCs), collected at baseline. The receptors derive from a human donor with classical Hodgkin lymphoma.

The rearrangement joins TRBV28 to TRBJ2-1, with D possibly TRBD2 on 5 matching bases. The CDR3 contains 13 residues. V shed 1 base and J shed 5 bases, with 6 bases lying between them. The V gene's germline CDR1 is MDHEN and CDR2 SYDVKM. This CDR3 reads CASSLLEDNEQFF. The CDR3 DNA reads TGTGCCAGCAGTTTATTGGAGGACAATGAGCAGTTCTTC.

This chain links TRBV28 with TRBJ2-1, with D possibly TRBD2 on 6 matching bases. In germline, CDR1 is MDHEN, CDR2 SYDVKM. Trimming left V 2 bases short and J 3 bases short, with 8 bases between. This CDR3 has 14 amino acids. The CDR3 is CASSLIADYNEQFF. CDR3 DNA: TGTGCCAGCAGTTTAATAGCGGACTACAATGAGCAGTTCTTC.

This sequence joins TRBV11-2 and TRBJ2-7, with a possible D match to TRBD2 (6 bases). CDR3 length: 13 residues. V lost 0 bases and J lost 5, with 8 bases in between. Germline values: CDR1 SGHAT, CDR2 FQNNGV. CDR3 sequence: CASSLDRRDEQYF. CDR3 nucleotides: TGTGCCAGCAGCTTAGATAGGAGGGACGAGCAGTACTTC.

This chain joins TRBV30 and TRBJ2-3; D unclear. With 4 bases removed from V and 0 bases from J, the gap between germline ends came to 11 bases. The CDR3 sequence is 14 residues long. Per germline, CDR1 GTSNPN and CDR2 SVGIG (reference sequence). The CDR3 region has the DNA TGTGCCTGGAATCGTCACTCTAGCACAGATACGCAGTATTTT. It specifies CAWNRHSSTDTQYF.

V is TRBV7-2 and J is TRBJ2-7; D call uncertain. Germline loops: CDR1 SGHTA, CDR2 FQGNSA. The CDR3 has 11 residues. V was pared by 0 bases and J by 6 bases, with 3 bases between. The CDR3 protein is CASSLAREQYF. DNA of the CDR3: TGTGCCAGCAGCTTAGCACGCGAGCAGTACTTC.

The gene calls are TRBV5-1 and TRBJ2-2, with D possibly matching TRBD1 (6 bases). This CDR3 is 15 amino acids long. V lost 4 bases, J lost 3 bases, and 13 bases lay in between. CDR1 SGHRS and CDR2 YFSETQ come from the germline V gene. DNA of the CDR3: TGCGCCAGCAGCGTGGACAGTTTCTACACCGGGGAGCTGTTTTTT. Translated: CASSVDSFYTGELFF.

The rearrangement links TRBV7-2 to TRBJ2-3; D possibly corresponds to TRBD2 (6 bases). The CDR3 totals 17 residues. Trimming removed 4 bases from V and 0 bases from J, with 17 bases in between. Germline assignment: CDR1 SGHTA and CDR2 FQGNSA. The CDR3 DNA reads as TGTGCCAGCAGCTACTGGGTGGCGGGATCTAGCACAGATACGCAGTATTTT. Translation gives CASSYWVAGSSTDTQYF.

The rearrangement links TRBV4-1 to TRBJ2-7; D possibly corresponds to TRBD1 (5 bases). Germline lookup yields CDR1 MGHRA and CDR2 YSYEKL. V lost 0 bases and J 4 bases, leaving 19 bases between the germline ends. The CDR3 contains 17 residues. Written as DNA, the CDR3 is TGCGCCAGCAGCCAAGATATATTGTTTGCCAGGGAATACGAGCAGTACTTC. It is translated as CASSQDILFAREYEQYF.

This clone was counted many times. The gene calls are TRBV11-2 and TRBJ1-5; no clear D. Germline CDR1 reads SGHAT; CDR2 reads FQNNGV. The CDR3 is 13 residues long. The ends were cut back, 6 bases at V and 4 bases at J, with 10 bases in the middle. The CDR3 spells CASSLTQNQPQHF. Written as DNA, the CDR3 is TGTGCCAGCAGTTTAACTCAAAATCAGCCCCAGCATTTT.

The chain recombines TRBV30 with TRBJ1-1, with D hard to call. Trimming stripped 2 bases from V and 4 bases from J, with 17 bases between. The germline gives CDR1 GTSNPN, CDR2 SVGIG (reference sequence). The CDR3 has 15 residues. The CDR3 loop is CAWSISRTRGTEAFF. Here the CDR3 DNA reads TGTGCCTGGAGTATCTCCCGGACCCGTGGCACTGAAGCTTTCTTT.

V is TRBV11-2 and J is TRBJ1-1, with 7 bases that match TRBD1. The CDR3 contains 16 residues. Germline CDR1 and CDR2: SGHAT and FQNNGV. The V segment lost 6 bases and the J segment 0 bases; nucleotides outside the gene matches: 10. CDR3: CASRPGQSLMNTEAFF. The CDR3 DNA is TGTGCCAGCAGACCGGGACAGAGCTTGATGAACACTGAAGCTTTCTTT.

Only one count was recorded for this clone. The chain combines TRBV10-3 with TRBJ1-5; a possible D gene is TRBD1 (5 bases). This CDR3 region has 13 residues. V was cut by 4 bases and J by 7 bases, with 11 bases left in between. From germline, CDR1 is ENHRY and CDR2 SYGVKD. In nucleotides, the CDR3 is TGTGCCATCAGTGGGGATTGGGACCAGCCCCAGCATTTT. It specifies CAISGDWDQPQHF.

The V and J genes are TRBV5-8 and TRBJ2-7; D remains ambiguous. The V gene lost 2 bases and the J gene lost 1 base, with 10 bases spanning the gap. The germline V gene has CDR1 SGHTS and CDR2 YDEGEE. The CDR3 is 14 residues long. The CDR3 is CASSFSRRSYEQYF. In nucleotides, the CDR3 is TGTGCCAGCAGCTTTTCCAGGAGATCCTACGAGCAGTACTTC.

The chain has TRBV14 and TRBJ1-1; unclear D gene. The V gene lost 0 bases and the J gene lost 11 bases, with 13 bases spanning the gap. Germline V lookup: CDR1 SGHDN, CDR2 FVKESK. The CDR3 is 13 residues long. The CDR3 here is CASSQDRFGGAFF. CDR3 nucleotides: TGTGCCAGCAGCCAAGATAGGTTCGGCGGGGCTTTCTTT.

This chain uses TRBV6-5 with TRBJ1-4; D not resolved. Germline V gene data show CDR1 as MNHEY and CDR2 as SVGAGI. The CDR3 runs 13 residues. With 6 bases removed from V and 8 bases from J, the gap between germline ends came to 13 bases. The CDR3 region is CASRATMVEKLFF. Here the CDR3 DNA reads TGTGCCAGCAGGGCGACTATGGTCGAAAAACTGTTTTTT.

The DNA for the CDR3 is TGTGCCAGCAGCTTAGCCCCGGTAGGAGGGGGCGTTGAAAAACTGTTTTTT. Translating it yields CASSLAPVGGGVEKLFF. This chain joins TRBV11-2 and TRBJ1-4, with TRBD1 matching 7 bases. The germline gives CDR1 SGHAT, CDR2 FQNNGV. The CDR3 totals 17 residues. V lost 1 base, J lost 7 bases, and 12 bases stayed unmatched.

V gene TRBV7-6 combines with J gene TRBJ2-7, with TRBD1 matching 9 bases. V was clipped by 3 bases and J by 2 bases; unmatched bases: 5. The CDR3 is made up of 15 amino acids. Germline-derived CDR1 and CDR2 are SGHVS and FNYEAQ. The CDR3 DNA is TGTGCCAGCAGCTTGGGGACAGGGCAGACCTACGAGCAGTACTTC. Its translation is CASSLGTGQTYEQYF.

This chain joins TRBV5-6 and TRBJ1-2, with TRBD1 as a possible D gene (6 bases). Looked up from germline, CDR1 is SGHDT and CDR2 is YYEEEE. This CDR3 is built from 12 residues. The ends were cut back, 3 bases at V and 8 bases at J, with 11 bases in the middle. The CDR3 bases are TGTGCCAGCAGCTGGGCAGGGGACGGCTACACCTTC. It is translated as CASSWAGDGYTF.

V gene TRBV7-2 combines with J gene TRBJ1-1, with 7 bases fitting TRBD1. The CDR3 sequence is 14 residues long. Germline loops: CDR1 SGHTA, CDR2 FQGNSA. With V trimmed by 5 bases and J by 2 bases, 5 bases remained unmatched. CDR3 residues: CASSPRQGNTEAFF. CDR3 in DNA: TGTGCCAGCAGCCCTCGACAGGGAAACACTGAAGCTTTCTTT.

The chain is built from TRBV7-6 and TRBJ2-7; possible D gene TRBD2, 5 bases. The CDR3 contains 14 residues. Trimming removed 4 bases from V and 3 bases from J, with 13 bases in between. Germline assignment: CDR1 SGHVS and CDR2 FNYEAQ. Here the CDR3 reads CASSSEGSSYEQYF. CDR3 bases: TGTGCCAGCAGCTCCGAGGGTAGCAGCTACGAGCAGTACTTC.

This sequence joins TRBV7-8 and TRBJ2-7; the D is unclear. Trimming took off 1 base at V and 2 bases at J, with 9 bases between the two ends. Germline CDR1 is SGHVS and CDR2 is FQNEAQ. The length of the CDR3 is 14 residues. DNA of the CDR3: TGTGCCAGCAGCTTAGTGGCACCTACCTACGAGCAGTACTTC. The encoded protein is CASSLVAPTYEQYF.

The chain combines TRBV28 with TRBJ2-5, with TRBD1 identical over 7 bases. J gave up 5 bases and V 4 bases, and 10 bases lay outside the gene matches. The CDR3 runs 15 residues. The germline gives CDR1 MDHEN, CDR2 SYDVKM. The CDR3 DNA reads as TGTGCCAGCAGTTCCCCGGGACAGTTGACGGAGACCCAGTACTTC. This gives the protein CASSSPGQLTETQYF.

The V gene is TRBV18, the J gene TRBJ1-2; no clear D. The CDR3 runs 14 residues. The ends were cut back, 3 bases at V and 8 bases at J, with 16 bases in the middle. The V gene's germline CDR1 is KGHSH and CDR2 LQKENI. The CDR3: CASSPTIAGEGYTF. DNA for the CDR3: TGTGCCAGCTCACCTACCATAGCCGGAGAGGGCTACACCTTC.

V is TRBV28 and J is TRBJ1-5; TRBD1 aligns across 7 bases. V lost 1 base, J lost 3 bases, and 6 bases stayed unmatched. The germline V gene has CDR1 MDHEN and CDR2 SYDVKM. This CDR3 is built from 16 residues. CDR3 bases: TGTGCCAGCAGTTTATATACAGGGGCCAACAATCAGCCCCAGCATTTT. Translating it yields CASSLYTGANNQPQHF.

The sample holds one count of this clone. The rearrangement joins TRBV18 to TRBJ2-7; tentatively, D is TRBD2 (7 bases). Germline CDR1 and CDR2: KGHSH and LQKENI. This CDR3 contains 15 residues. The V and J ends lost 3 bases and 2 bases respectively, with 14 bases between them. CDR3 sequence (DNA): TGTGCCAGCTCACCCGGGGGGCTGGGAGCCTACGAGCAGTACTTC. Translating gives CASSPGGLGAYEQYF.

The rearrangement links TRBV7-9 to TRBJ2-1, with 8 bases identical to TRBD2. Germline CDR1 SEHNR, CDR2 FQNEAQ (reference sequence). The CDR3 loop spans 14 amino acids. With V trimmed by 1 base and J by 6 bases, 2 bases remained unmatched. The CDR3 loop reads CASSLDLAGNEQFF. CDR3 bases: TGTGCCAGCAGCTTAGACCTAGCGGGCAATGAGCAGTTCTTC.

This clone was recorded a few times. The genes are TRBV12-5 and TRBJ1-3, with 9 bases lining up with TRBD1. Germline V gene sequence: CDR1 LGHNT, CDR2 FRNRAP. The trim removed 5 bases at V and 0 bases at J, leaving 5 bases unmatched. CDR3 length: 16 amino acids. CDR3 loop: CASGPGTGISGNTIYF. CDR3 DNA sequence: TGTGCTAGTGGTCCCGGGACAGGGATCTCTGGAAACACCATATATTTT. Combining the CDR3 with reference TRBV12-5 and TRBJ1-3 gives the whole variable domain DARVTQTPRHKVTEMGQEVTMRCQPILGHNTVFWYRQTMMQGLELLAYFRNRAPLDDSGMPKDRFSAEMPDATLATLKIQPSEPRDSAVYFCASGPGTGISGNTIYFGEGSWLTVV.

This clone has only a few counts. V usage is TRBV28 and J usage is TRBJ1-1, with no clear D. The CDR3 contains 13 residues. Trimming cost V 5 bases and J 6 bases, with 13 bases left between them. The V gene's germline CDR1 is MDHEN and CDR2 SYDVKM. In nucleotides, the CDR3 is TGTGCCAGCAGTGCCCGGACGGGGTCTGAAGCTTTCTTT. Residues: CASSARTGSEAFF. The full variable domain, its missing parts supplied by reference TRBV28 and TRBJ1-1, is DVKVTQSSRYLVKRTGEKVFLECVQDMDHENMFWYRQDPGLGLRLIYFSYDVKMKEKGDIPEGYSVSREKKERFSLILESASTNQTSMYLCASSARTGSEAFFGQGTRLTVV.